The 20 T cell receptor beta chains below were found in one sample sequenced in a study of siplizumab effects on memory and regulatory T cells. Method: immunoSEQ multiplex PCR; TCRdb's copy keeps in-frame clones and lacks some. The table lists about 63,000 clones, less than 85% of them singletons. Input material: memory CD4+ T cells sorted from blood. Receptors were obtained from a human donor in good health.

Concerning this clone itself: This CDR3 is also generated by other DNA sequences in the sample. The rearrangement links TRBV15 to TRBJ2-1, with 7 nucleotides matching TRBD1. Trimming cost V 1 base and J 3 bases; bases outside gene matches: 3. CDR1 LNHNV and CDR2 YYDKDF come from the germline V gene (reference sequence). This CDR3 has 15 amino acids. CDR3 sequence (DNA): TGTGCCACCAGCAGAGCCCGGGACAGCTACAATGAGCAGTTCTTC. Its protein is CATSRARDSYNEQFF.

The chain carries TRBV21-1 and TRBJ2-1; the DNA was not compared with TRBD2, the D call given in the table. TRBV21-1 is a pseudogene locus. CDR3 length equals 15 residues. CDR3 nucleotide sequence: TGTGCCAGCAGCAAAGAGTACGAGCGCCGTTATGAGCAGTTCTTC. Encoded protein: CASSKEYERRYEQFF.

The J gene is TRBJ1-1, the V gene TRBV7-3, with no clear D. V lost 5 bases, J lost 4 bases, and 11 bases lay in between. CDR3 length: 13 residues. Germline CDR1 is SGHTA and CDR2 is FQGTGA. In DNA, the CDR3 is TGTGCCAGCAGCATACAAGGAGGCACTGAAGCTTTCTTT. This gives the protein CASSIQGGTEAFF.

In this sample, this clone turned up a few times. This chain connects TRBV15 to TRBJ2-7; 7 bases agree with TRBD1. CDR1 is LNHNV, CDR2 YYDKDF, per germline (reference sequence). With V trimmed by 3 bases and J by 6 bases, 8 bases remained unmatched. The CDR3 totals 14 residues. The CDR3 DNA sequence: TGTGCCACCAGCAGCCGATTAACAGGGGTCGAGCAGTACTTC. This codes for CATSSRLTGVEQYF.

This clone was observed a handful of times. V gene TRBV4-1 combines with J gene TRBJ2-3, with TRBD2 identical over 10 bases. CDR3 length: 16 residues. V was clipped by 1 base and J by 2 bases; unmatched bases: 3. Per germline, CDR1 MGHRA and CDR2 YSYEKL. CDR3 in amino acids: CASSQGLAGVTDTQYF. The CDR3 coding sequence is TGCGCCAGCAGCCAAGGCCTAGCGGGGGTCACAGATACGCAGTATTTT.

The CDR3 nucleotides are TGTGCCAGCTCACCTTCCACAGGCGAGCAGTACTTC. It codes for CASSPSTGEQYF. This chain uses TRBV18 with TRBJ2-7, with a tentative D call TRBD1 (5 bases). The CDR3 sequence is 12 residues long. Germline V gene sequence: CDR1 KGHSH, CDR2 LQKENI. Trimming stripped 3 bases from V and 6 bases from J, with 9 bases between.

This clone is a singleton in its sample. The J gene is TRBJ1-4, the V gene TRBV5-6; D ambiguous. Germline CDR1 and CDR2: SGHDT and YYEEEE. This CDR3 is built from 13 residues. V lost 7 bases, J lost 8 bases, and 15 bases lay in between. In DNA, the CDR3 is TGTGCCAGCCAAGCTACTGGTAGGGAAAAACTGTTTTTT. Translating gives CASQATGREKLFF.

There are a few counts of this clone. The gene calls are TRBV27 and TRBJ2-1, with 11 bases that match TRBD1. J gave up 8 bases and V 6 bases, and 3 bases lay outside the gene matches. Germline-derived CDR1 and CDR2 are MNHEY and SMNVEV (reference sequence). This CDR3 spans 13 amino acids. CDR3: CASSLDRGHEQFF. CDR3 DNA: TGTGCCAGCAGCCTGGACAGGGGGCATGAGCAGTTCTTC.

The chain combines TRBV7-8 with TRBJ2-7; 10 positions match TRBD2. The junction had 9 bases not matched to a gene; V was cut back by 5 bases and J by 5 bases. Per germline, CDR1 SGHVS and CDR2 FQNEAQ. The CDR3 is 15 residues long. CDR3 coding DNA: TGTGCCAGCAGCCTTGTAATAGCGGGAGGACACGAGCAGTACTTC. This gives the protein CASSLVIAGGHEQYF.

This clone has just one count. The CDR3 spells CASRGRGSNQPQHF. As DNA, the CDR3 is TGTGCCAGCAGGGGACGGGGGAGCAATCAGCCCCAGCATTTT. The rearrangement joins TRBV7-8 to TRBJ1-5, with D maybe TRBD1 (5 bases). V was pared by 6 bases and J by 1 base, with 10 bases between. The V gene's germline CDR1 is SGHVS and CDR2 FQNEAQ. The CDR3 contains 14 residues.

The chain employs TRBV6-5 and TRBJ1-2; D may be TRBD1 (5 bases). The V end lost 8 bases, the J end lost 6 bases, and 22 bases lay between the germline ends. Germline CDR1 is MNHEY and CDR2 is SVGAGI. The CDR3 is 15 amino acids. CDR3 DNA sequence: TGTGCCAGCCGTAGACCTCCGGGACTAGGCGATGGCTACACCTTC. Protein product: CASRRPPGLGDGYTF.

This chain joins TRBV5-6 and TRBJ1-3; a possible D gene is TRBD1 (6 bases). Germline V gives CDR1 SGHDT, CDR2 YYEEEE. CDR3 length: 14 amino acids. V dropped 1 base and J dropped 3 bases, with 8 bases sitting between them. In DNA form, the CDR3 reads TGTGCCAGCAGCTTGAGGGGGGTTGGAAACACCATATATTTT. Its protein product is CASSLRGVGNTIYF.

The gene calls are TRBV7-3 and TRBJ1-6; TRBD1 is a possible D gene (5 bases). Germline CDR1 and CDR2: SGHTA and FQGTGA. This CDR3 has 16 amino acids. With 2 bases removed from V and 0 bases from J, the gap between germline ends came to 8 bases. The CDR3 coding sequence is TGTGCCAGCAGCTTATCGGGGGGCTCCTATAATTCACCCCTCCACTTT. It translates to CASSLSGGSYNSPLHF.

This chain uses TRBV7-2 with TRBJ1-4; 9 positions agree with TRBD1. Germline values: CDR1 SGHTA, CDR2 FQGNSA. This CDR3 is built from 15 residues. The junction had 4 bases not matched to a gene; V was cut back by 4 bases and J by 4 bases. In DNA form, the CDR3 reads TGTGCCAGCAGCTACAGGGGGCTGAGTAATGAAAAACTGTTTTTT. It encodes CASSYRGLSNEKLFF.

This sequence joins TRBV15 and TRBJ1-4; 10 bases align to TRBD1. V dropped 5 bases and J dropped 5; count of bases not matched to a gene: 2. Germline assignment: CDR1 LNHNV and CDR2 YYDKDF (reference sequence). The CDR3 extends over 14 amino acids. The CDR3 sequence is CATSRDRGNEKLFF. CDR3 nucleotide sequence: TGTGCCACCAGCCGGGACAGGGGAAATGAAAAACTGTTTTTT.

A remark on this clone: The junction differs from germline at one of its ends, possibly a read error. The chain links TRBV7-7 to TRBJ2-5; no clear D gene. CDR1 and CDR2 (germline): SSHAT, FNYEAQ (reference sequence). The length of the CDR3 is 13 residues. The CDR3 reads CASSTLGQETQYF. The DNA for the CDR3 is TGTGCTAGCAGCACACTCGGCCAAGAGACCCAGTACTTC. Full variable domain (rest looked up from reference TRBV7-7 and TRBJ2-5): GAGVSQSPRYKVTKRGQDVTLRCDPISSHATLYWYQQALGQGPEFLTYFNYEAQPDKSGLPSDRFSAERPEGSISTLTIQRTEQRDSAMYRCASSTLGQETQYFGPGTRLLVL.

V is TRBV18 and J is TRBJ1-3; 9 bases align to TRBD1. With V trimmed by 3 bases and J by 7 bases, 13 bases remained unmatched. Germline V gives CDR1 KGHSH, CDR2 LQKENI. The CDR3 extends over 17 amino acids. In DNA form, the CDR3 reads TGTGCCAGCTCACCCGTGACAGGGGGTTACTTACCTAACACCATATATTTT. As protein: CASSPVTGGYLPNTIYF.

V and J are TRBV6-1 and TRBJ2-3; the match to TRBD2 covers 8 bases. Germline CDR1 and CDR2: MNHNS and SASEGT. Losses at the gene ends were 4 bases for V and 0 bases for J; bases not matched to a gene: 12. The CDR3 length is 18 residues. CDR3 sequence (DNA): TGTGCCAGCAGTGTTCTTCTCGGGGGGGAAATAAGCACAGATACGCAGTATTTT. Its protein product is CASSVLLGGEISTDTQYF.

This chain joins TRBV21-1 and TRBJ1-5. TRBV21-1 is noted as a pseudogene. This CDR3 region has 18 residues. In DNA form, the CDR3 reads TGTGCCAGCAGCAAAGTATCATTGCGGAACGAGAGCAATCAGCCCCAGCATTTT. It yields the protein CASSKVSLRNESNQPQHF.

The genes are TRBV5-4 and TRBJ2-1; 10 bases are a match to TRBD1. J was trimmed by 3 bases and V by 2 bases; bases with no gene match: 2. The CDR3 is 15 residues long. Germline-derived CDR1 and CDR2 are SGHNT and YYREEE (reference sequence). The CDR3 DNA reads TGTGCCAGCAGCTTCGGACAGGGGGACTACAATGAGCAGTTCTTC. It translates to CASSFGQGDYNEQFF.